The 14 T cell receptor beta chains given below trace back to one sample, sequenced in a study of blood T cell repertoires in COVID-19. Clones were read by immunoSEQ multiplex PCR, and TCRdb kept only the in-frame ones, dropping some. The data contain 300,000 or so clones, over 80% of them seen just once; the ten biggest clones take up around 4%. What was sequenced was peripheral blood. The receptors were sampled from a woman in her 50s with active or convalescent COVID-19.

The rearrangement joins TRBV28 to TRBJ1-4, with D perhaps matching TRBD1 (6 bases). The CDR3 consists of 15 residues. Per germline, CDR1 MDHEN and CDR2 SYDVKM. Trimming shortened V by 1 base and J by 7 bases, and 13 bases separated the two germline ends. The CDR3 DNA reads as TGTGCCAGCAGTTTATCCCAGGGGAGGGGTGAAAAACTGTTTTTT. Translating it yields CASSLSQGRGEKLFF.

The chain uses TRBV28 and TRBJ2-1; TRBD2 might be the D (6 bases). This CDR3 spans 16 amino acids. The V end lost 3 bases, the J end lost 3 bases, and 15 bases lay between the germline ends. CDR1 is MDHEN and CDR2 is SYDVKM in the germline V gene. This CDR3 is CASSFLKGGVYNEQFF. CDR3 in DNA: TGTGCCAGCAGTTTCCTTAAGGGCGGGGTCTACAATGAGCAGTTCTTC. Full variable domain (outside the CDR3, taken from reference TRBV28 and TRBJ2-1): DVKVTQSSRYLVKRTGEKVFLECVQDMDHENMFWYRQDPGLGLRLIYFSYDVKMKEKGDIPEGYSVSREKKERFSLILESASTNQTSMYLCASSFLKGGVYNEQFFGPGTRLTVL.

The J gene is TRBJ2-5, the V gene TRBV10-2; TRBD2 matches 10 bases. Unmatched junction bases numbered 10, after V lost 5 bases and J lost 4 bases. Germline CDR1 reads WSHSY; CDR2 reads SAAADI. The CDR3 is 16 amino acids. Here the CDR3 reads CASSFSSGRAVETQYF. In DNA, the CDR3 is TGCGCCAGCAGTTTTTCGAGCGGGAGGGCCGTAGAGACCCAGTACTTC.

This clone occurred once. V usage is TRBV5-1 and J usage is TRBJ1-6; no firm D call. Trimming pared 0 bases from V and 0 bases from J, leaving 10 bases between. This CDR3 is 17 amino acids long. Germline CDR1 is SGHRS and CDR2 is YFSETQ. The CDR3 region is CASSLEAPSSYNSPLHF. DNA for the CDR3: TGCGCCAGCAGCTTGGAGGCTCCTAGCTCCTATAATTCACCCCTCCACTTT.

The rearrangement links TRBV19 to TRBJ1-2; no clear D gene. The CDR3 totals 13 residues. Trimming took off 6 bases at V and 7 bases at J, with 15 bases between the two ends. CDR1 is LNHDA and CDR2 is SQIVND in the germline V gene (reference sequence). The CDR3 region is CASRRTLVGGYTF. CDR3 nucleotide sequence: TGTGCCAGTAGGCGAACCCTAGTTGGTGGCTACACCTTC.

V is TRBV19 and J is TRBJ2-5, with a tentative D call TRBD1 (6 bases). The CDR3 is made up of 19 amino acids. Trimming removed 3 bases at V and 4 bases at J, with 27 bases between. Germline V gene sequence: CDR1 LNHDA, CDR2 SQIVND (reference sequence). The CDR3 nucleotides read TGTGCCAGTAGTATGGGTAACTCGGTGGGGGCAGGATCAAGAGAGACCCAGTACTTC. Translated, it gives CASSMGNSVGAGSRETQYF.

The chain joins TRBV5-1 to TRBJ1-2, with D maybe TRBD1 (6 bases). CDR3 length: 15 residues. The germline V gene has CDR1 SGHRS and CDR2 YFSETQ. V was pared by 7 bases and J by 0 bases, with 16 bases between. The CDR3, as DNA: TGCGCCAGCGCAAGTCGGACAGCCTCTAACTATGGCTACACCTTC. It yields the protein CASASRTASNYGYTF. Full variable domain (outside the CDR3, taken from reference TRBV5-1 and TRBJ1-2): KAGVTQTPRYLIKTRGQQVTLSCSPISGHRSVSWYQQTPGQGLQFLFEYFSETQRNKGNFPGRFSGRQFSNSRSEMNVSTLELGDSALYLCASASRTASNYGYTFGSGTRLTVV.

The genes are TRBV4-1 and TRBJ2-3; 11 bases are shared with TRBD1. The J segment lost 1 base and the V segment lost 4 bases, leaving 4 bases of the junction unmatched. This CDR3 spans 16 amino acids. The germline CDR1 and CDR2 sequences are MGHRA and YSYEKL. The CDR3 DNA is TGCGCCAGCAGCCCTCGGACAGGGGGCGGCACAGATACGCAGTATTTT. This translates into CASSPRTGGGTDTQYF.

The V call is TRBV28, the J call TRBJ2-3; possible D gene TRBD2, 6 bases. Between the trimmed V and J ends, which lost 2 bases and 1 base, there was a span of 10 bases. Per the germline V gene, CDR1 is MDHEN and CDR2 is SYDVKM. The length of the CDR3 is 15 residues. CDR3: CASSLGSSGTDTQYF. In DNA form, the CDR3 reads TGTGCCAGCAGTTTAGGTTCTAGCGGCACAGATACGCAGTATTTT. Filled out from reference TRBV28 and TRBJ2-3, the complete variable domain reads DVKVTQSSRYLVKRTGEKVFLECVQDMDHENMFWYRQDPGLGLRLIYFSYDVKMKEKGDIPEGYSVSREKKERFSLILESASTNQTSMYLCASSLGSSGTDTQYFGPGTRLTVL.

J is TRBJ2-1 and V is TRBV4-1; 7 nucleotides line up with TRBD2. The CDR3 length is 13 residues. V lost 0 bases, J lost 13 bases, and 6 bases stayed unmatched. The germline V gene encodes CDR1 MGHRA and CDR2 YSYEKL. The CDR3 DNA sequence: TGCGCCAGCAGCCAAGATCAAAGGACTAGACAGTTCTTC. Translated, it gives CASSQDQRTRQFF.

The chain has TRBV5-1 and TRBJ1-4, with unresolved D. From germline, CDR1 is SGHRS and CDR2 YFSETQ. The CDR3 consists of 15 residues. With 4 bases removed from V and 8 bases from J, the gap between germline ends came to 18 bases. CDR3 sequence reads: CASSRGDVPNEKLFF. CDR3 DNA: TGCGCCAGCAGCAGAGGAGACGTACCCAACGAAAAACTGTTTTTT.

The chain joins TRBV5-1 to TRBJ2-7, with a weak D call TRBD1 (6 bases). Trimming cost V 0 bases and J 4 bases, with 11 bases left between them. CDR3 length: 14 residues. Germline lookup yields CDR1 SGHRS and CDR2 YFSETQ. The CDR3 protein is CASSLGLTGYEQYF. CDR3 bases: TGCGCCAGCAGCTTGGGCCTCACAGGGTACGAGCAGTACTTC. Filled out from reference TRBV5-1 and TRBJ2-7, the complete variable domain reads KAGVTQTPRYLIKTRGQQVTLSCSPISGHRSVSWYQQTPGQGLQFLFEYFSETQRNKGNFPGRFSGRQFSNSRSEMNVSTLELGDSALYLCASSLGLTGYEQYFGPGTRLTVT.

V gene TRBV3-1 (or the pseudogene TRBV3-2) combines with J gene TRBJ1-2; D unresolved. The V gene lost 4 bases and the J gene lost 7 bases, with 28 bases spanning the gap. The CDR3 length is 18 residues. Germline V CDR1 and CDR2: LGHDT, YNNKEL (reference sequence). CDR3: CASSPRSPDGGGDGGYTF. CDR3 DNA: TGTGCCAGCAGCCCCCGGTCCCCCGACGGAGGCGGCGATGGTGGCTACACCTTC.

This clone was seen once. In nucleotides, the CDR3 is TGTGCCAGCAGCCCCTTAAAGGGGCGCCGGACTGAAGCTTTCTTT. It is translated as CASSPLKGRRTEAFF. The rearrangement uses TRBV7-6 and TRBJ1-1; TRBD1 is a possible D gene (5 bases). Trimming removed 5 bases from V and 5 bases from J, with 18 bases in between. The CDR3 is made up of 15 amino acids. The germline V gene encodes CDR1 SGHVS and CDR2 FNYEAQ.